This T cell receptor beta chain was identified in a study of blood T cell repertoires in COVID-19. Authors' data handling: Using reference gene primer amplification, nucleated cell counts were estimated. The method was immunoSEQ multiplex PCR; TCRdb's version includes in-frame clones alone and lacks a portion of them. V, J and clone size were drawn from that table, and D and trimming were deduced from the DNA. Of under 300,000 clones in the sample, approximately 82% were seen once. Per the germline V gene, CDR1 is SGDLS and CDR2 is YYNGEE. The J segment lost 5 bases and the V segment lost 3 bases, leaving 8 bases of the junction unmatched. CDR3 length equals 15 residues.

Sequencing was carried out using peripheral blood. This sequence joins TRBV9 and TRBJ2-5, with TRBD1 matching over 9 bases. The clonotype comes from a man older than 75 with acute or convalescent COVID-19. CDR3 protein: CASSEQQGAGETQYF. The CDR3 DNA sequence: TGTGCCAGCAGCGAACAACAGGGGGCGGGCGAGACCCAGTACTTC.